This is a list of T cell receptor beta chains from one sample in a study of shared clonotypes between healthy human individuals. Sequenced by immunoSEQ multiplex PCR; TCRdb stores in-frame clones only, minus some. The table lists roughly 2,500,000 clones, 93% of them singletons. The sample consisted of naive CD4+ T cells from PBMCs. The receptors here all came from a young man in good health. Some clones in this sample may be carry-over from other donors' samples. Each CDR3 is given with its conserved first and last residue. D genes are given only for firm matches. Clone size, where shown, is once, few, many, or a class for clones that have expanded.

size	V	length	D	J	CDR3	DNA
-	TRBV6-5	13	TRBD1	TRBJ2-5	CASKGAARETQYF	TGTGCCAGCAAGGGGGCAGCGAGGGAGACCCAGTACTTC
-	TRBV5-4	16	TRBD2	TRBJ2-1	CASSLGGGLAGMEQFF	TGTGCCAGCAGCTTGGGTGGGGGACTAGCGGGGATGGAGCAGTTCTTC
once	TRBV11-3	14	-	TRBJ1-1	CASSLGEPGTEAFF	TGTGCCAGCAGCTTAGGAGAACCGGGCACTGAAGCTTTCTTT
-	TRBV4-2	15	-	TRBJ1-5	CASSRTGNSNQPQHF	TGTGCCAGCTCCCGGACGGGCAATAGCAATCAGCCCCAGCATTTT
-	TRBV19	15	-	TRBJ2-1	CASRDGGAGPNEQFF	TGTGCCAGTAGAGATGGGGGCGCAGGTCCCAATGAGCAGTTCTTC
-	TRBV28	16	-	TRBJ1-2	CASSLLARGASYGYTF	TGTGCCAGCAGTTTATTAGCCCGGGGGGCCAGCTATGGCTACACCTTC
-	TRBV19	16	-	TRBJ2-7	CASSTAQGRGSYEQYF	TGTGCCAGTAGTACAGCACAGGGTCGGGGCTCCTACGAGCAGTACTTC
once	TRBV6-6	13	-	TRBJ2-7	CASSYSPDYEQYF	TGTGCCAGCAGTTACTCGCCAGACTACGAGCAGTACTTC
-	TRBV16	18	-	TRBJ2-6	CASSQGIGAHSGANVLTF	TGTGCCAGCAGCCAAGGGATAGGAGCTCACTCTGGGGCCAACGTCCTGACTTTC
-	TRBV5-1	16	TRBD1	TRBJ2-3	CASSFSGTGGTDTQYF	TGCGCCAGCAGCTTCTCCGGGACAGGGGGCACAGATACGCAGTATTTT
-	TRBV5-4	16	TRBD2	TRBJ2-1	CASSLTGLANVREQFF	TGTGCCAGCAGCTTAACGGGACTAGCAAATGTAAGAGAGCAGTTCTTC
-	TRBV28	16	TRBD1	TRBJ2-5	CASSFSWGQGGETQYF	TGTGCCAGCAGTTTCTCGTGGGGACAGGGAGGGGAGACCCAGTACTTC
-	TRBV5-1	15	-	TRBJ2-5	CASSFLTSIQETQYF	TGCGCCAGCAGCTTTCTCACTAGTATTCAAGAGACCCAGTACTTC
-	TRBV7-7	20	-	TRBJ2-6	CASSLWGSREREAGANVLTF	TGTGCCAGCAGCCTGTGGGGGTCCAGGGAGAGGGAGGCTGGGGCCAACGTCCTGACTTTC
-	TRBV25-1	12	-	TRBJ2-3	CAVRSSSDTQYF	TGTGCCGTCCGGTCCTCATCTGATACGCAGTATTTT